Listed below are T cell receptor beta chains from one sample, sequenced in a study of immune evolution from preneoplasia to lung adenocarcinoma. Clones were read by immunoSEQ multiplex PCR, and TCRdb kept only the in-frame ones, dropping some. The sample shows approximately 4,800 clones, about 84% of them seen only once. The source material was FFPE lung adenocarcinoma in situ tissue. The receptors were gathered from a person in their 70s with lung adenocarcinoma. Both conserved end residues are part of each CDR3. D genes are given only for firm matches. The size of a clone is reported for some rows only, either as once, few or many, or as a class for expanded clones.

V	D	size	J	DNA	CDR3
TRBV18	NA	NA	TRBJ2-1	TGTGCCAGCTCACCATTGGATCTGACAGACAATGAGCAGTTCTTC	CASSPLDLTDNEQFF
TRBV5-1	NA	NA	TRBJ2-7	TGCGCCAGCAGCTTGGCAGGGTATCTATACGAGCAGTACTTC	CASSLAGYLYEQYF
TRBV29-1	TRBD1	once	TRBJ1-2	TGCAGCGTTGCCGGGACAGGGGACGGCTACACCTTC	CSVAGTGDGYTF
TRBV27	TRBD1	NA	TRBJ1-4	TGTGCCAGCAGTTCCAAAAGGGACAGGGTCAAACTGTTTTTT	CASSSKRDRVKLFF
TRBV9	TRBD1	once	TRBJ1-5	TGTGCCAGCAGCGTAGGCACGGACAGGGGTCGGCAACCAAGACTGAATCAGCCCCAGCATTTT	CASSVGTDRGRQPRLNQPQHF
TRBV10-2	TRBD2	once	TRBJ2-2	TGCGCCAGCAGAGCGGGAGCGAACACCGGGGAGCTGTTTTTT	CASRAGANTGELFF
TRBV11-2	TRBD2	NA	TRBJ2-5	TGTGCCAGCAGCTTTACTAGCGGAGGAGGGGAGACCCAGTACTTC	CASSFTSGGGETQYF
TRBV7-9	TRBD1	NA	TRBJ2-3	TGTGCCAGCAGCTTAACAGCAGGGGGCGAAGATACGCAGTATTTT	CASSLTAGGEDTQYF
TRBV6-1	NA	NA	TRBJ2-3	TGTGCCAGCAGTGAAGCGGCTGAGGGGGGCGCAGATACGCAGTATTTT	CASSEAAEGGADTQYF
TRBV19	TRBD2	NA	TRBJ2-1	TGTGCCAGTAGTATGTTCGGACTAGCGGATACCTCCTACAATGAGCAGTTCTTC	CASSMFGLADTSYNEQFF
TRBV19	NA	NA	TRBJ1-5	TGTGCCAGTACAGTATTCGGGACATTGGGCGATCAGCCCCAGCATTTT	CASTVFGTLGDQPQHF
TRBV5-1	NA	NA	TRBJ2-7	TGCGCCAGCAGCTTGAGTCAGGGGATCTCCTACGAGCAGTACTTC	CASSLSQGISYEQYF
TRBV5-1	NA	NA	TRBJ1-1	TGCGCCAGCAGCTTGGAGACTGAAGCTTTCTTT	CASSLETEAFF
TRBV6-5	NA	NA	TRBJ1-1	TGTGCCAGCACCACCCTGGGCCCTGAAGCTTTTTTT	CASTTLGPEAFF
TRBV19	NA	NA	TRBJ2-1	TGTGCCAGTAGTATCTCGTTGATGAATGAGCAGTTCTTC	CASSISLMNEQFF
TRBV27	TRBD2	NA	TRBJ2-7	TGTGCCAGCAGTTCCCCCCGGACTAGCGGGAGGGCCACTATACACTTC	CASSSPRTSGRATIHF
TRBV7-9	NA	NA	TRBJ1-4	TGTGCCAGCAGCTCCTCTCGGGTTTCCCGAGGTGAAAAACTGTTTTTT	CASSSSRVSRGEKLFF
TRBV11-2	NA	NA	TRBJ2-7	TGTGCCAGCAGCCCCGGACGGAGCTACGAGCAGTACTTC	CASSPGRSYEQYF
TRBV11-2	TRBD1	NA	TRBJ1-2	TGTGCCAGCAGCCACAGTTCAGGGGGTAACTATGGCTACACCTTC	CASSHSSGGNYGYTF
TRBV5-6	NA	few	TRBJ1-5	TGTGCCAGCAGCCGACTCGTACAGGCTATCAATCAGCCCCAGCATTTT	CASSRLVQAINQPQHF
TRBV28	NA	NA	TRBJ1-5	TGTGCCAGCAGACCAGGATTCGGGACTCTCCCTGGACAGCCCCAGCATTTT	CASRPGFGTLPGQPQHF
TRBV11-3	NA	NA	TRBJ1-1	TGTGCCAGCAGTAGGACCCTTGAAGCTTTCTTT	CASSRTLEAFF
TRBV5-1	NA	NA	TRBJ2-7	TGCGCCAGCATGCCGGATTACCACTCCTACGAGCAGTACTTC	CASMPDYHSYEQYF
TRBV5-4	NA	NA	TRBJ1-2	TGTGCCAGCAGCTTGGGGACACAACCTAACTATGGCTACACCTTC	CASSLGTQPNYGYTF
TRBV18	TRBD1	NA	TRBJ2-7	TGTGCCAGCTCAGAGGGACAGGGGCTCCCCGAGCAGTACTTC	CASSEGQGLPEQYF
TRBV7-2	NA	NA	TRBJ1-1	TGTGCCAGCAAATGGGGCAGTACGGACACTGAAGCTTTCTTT	CASKWGSTDTEAFF
TRBV11-2	NA	NA	TRBJ2-7	TGTGCCAGCAGCTCTGATCTTCCTCGTTCCTACGAGCAGTACTTC	CASSSDLPRSYEQYF
TRBV11-2	TRBD2	NA	TRBJ2-7	TGTGCCAGCAGCTTGACTAGCGGGACCTACGAGCAGTACTTC	CASSLTSGTYEQYF
TRBV18	NA	few	TRBJ1-5	TGTGCCAGCTCACCCCCAAACAGGTCCCAGCATTTT	CASSPPNRSQHF
TRBV28	TRBD1	NA	TRBJ2-2	TGTGCCAGCAGTCCCCCCGGGACAGGGATCGGGGAGCTGTTTTTT	CASSPPGTGIGELFF
TRBV6-5	NA	NA	TRBJ2-1	TGTGCCAGCAGCCGATGGGGGGACAATGAGCAGTTCTTC	CASSRWGDNEQFF
TRBV6-1	NA	NA	TRBJ2-7	TGTGCCAGCAGCTTTAACGGGGACTACGAGCAGTACTTC	CASSFNGDYEQYF
TRBV6-1	NA	NA	TRBJ2-3	TGTGCCAGCAGTGAAGTGCCTAGGCCACCCCCGGATACGCAGTATTTT	CASSEVPRPPPDTQYF
TRBV28	NA	NA	TRBJ2-2	TGTGCCAGCATCTCTAGGGTACGGACTCAGAACACCGGGGAGCTGTTTTTT	CASISRVRTQNTGELFF
TRBV7-6	NA	once	TRBJ2-3	TGTGCCAGCAGCGGGTGGGCAGATACGCAGTATTTT	CASSGWADTQYF
TRBV2	NA	NA	TRBJ1-1	TGTGCCAGCAGTGACTTCGGCGGAACTGAAGCTTTCTTT	CASSDFGGTEAFF
TRBV19	NA	NA	TRBJ1-2	TGTGCCAGTAGTCCAAGCTTAGGCAACTATGGCTACACCTTC	CASSPSLGNYGYTF
TRBV28	NA	NA	TRBJ2-7	TGTGCCAGCAGTTCGCCGGGACACAACTACGAGCAGTACTTC	CASSSPGHNYEQYF
TRBV4-1	NA	NA	TRBJ2-6	TGCGCCAGCAGCCCAAGTTCAGGTCAGGCTCAGGACCCTGGGGCCAACGTCCTGACTTTC	CASSPSSGQAQDPGANVLTF
TRBV7-6	NA	NA	TRBJ1-2	TGTGCCAGCAGCTTAGACGAGGGGAGCTATGGCTACACCTTC	CASSLDEGSYGYTF
TRBV2	NA	NA	TRBJ2-2	TGTGCCAGCAGTACGACTAGAGGGACCGGGGAGCTGTTTTTT	CASSTTRGTGELFF
TRBV11-3	NA	NA	TRBJ2-1	TGTGCCAGCAGCTTAGGGCGGGCAAACAATGAGCAGTTCTTC	CASSLGRANNEQFF
TRBV7-2	NA	once	TRBJ2-7	TGTGCCAGCAGCTCCCACTTTGGGGGGAGCCACTCCTACGAGCAGTACTTC	CASSSHFGGSHSYEQYF
TRBV7-2	TRBD1	NA	TRBJ2-7	TGTGCCAGCAGCCCCGGACAGGGGCCCTACGAGCAGTACTTC	CASSPGQGPYEQYF
TRBV5-4	NA	NA	TRBJ1-5	TGTGCCAGCAGCTTTTCCGGACAGCTGAATCAGCCCCAGCATTTT	CASSFSGQLNQPQHF
TRBV18	TRBD2	NA	TRBJ2-7	TGTGCCAGCTCCGGGACTAGCGGGACCTGCGAGCAGTACTTC	CASSGTSGTCEQYF